The entry below describes one TCR beta chain. Its antigen is not identified. The data are from a study of vaccination and CD4 T cells after COVID-19. Treatment: approximately 11-day PBMC culture with coronavirus spike peptide pools or control peptides (ViraFEST assay). An Oncomine TCR Beta short-read assay was used to sequence the DNA from cultured CD4+ T cells. A single record per CDR3 protein comes from TCRdb applying MiXCR to the PCR reads. The sample lists 8,500 to 14,000 distinct CDR3 sequences; 55% to 60% were seen once. The clonotype comes from a human donor who had recovered from COVID-19. Sequenced input: CD4+ T cells from blood, cultured in vitro.

The CDR3 bases are TGTGCCACCAGCACGTGGGACCAACCTTCACCCCTCCACTTT. Protein sequence: CATSTWDQPSPLHF. This chain joins TRBV15 and TRBJ1-6; TRBD1 might be the D (5 bases). Germline assignment: CDR1 LNHNV and CDR2 YYDKDF (reference sequence). V was pared by 4 bases and J by 9 bases, with 13 bases between. The CDR3 is made up of 14 amino acids.